A single sample gave rise to the 21 T cell receptor beta chains below, sequenced in a study of blood T cell repertoires in COVID-19. TCRdb's table, derived via immunoSEQ multiplex PCR, lists solely in-frame clones and lacks some. The sample carries 39,000 or so clones, about four fifths recorded once. Source material: peripheral blood. Receptors originate from a man in his forties or fifties with active or convalescent COVID-19.

This clone was recorded a few times. The chain combines TRBV9 with TRBJ2-2; perhaps TRBD2 as D (5 bases). The CDR3 runs 15 residues. From germline, CDR1 is SGDLS and CDR2 YYNGEE. With 4 bases removed from V and 7 bases from J, the gap between germline ends came to 17 bases. CDR3 protein: CASSPRSEGNGELFF. The CDR3 DNA reads as TGTGCCAGCAGCCCTCGGTCAGAGGGTAACGGGGAGCTGTTTTTT.

The gene calls are TRBV12-3 or TRBV12-4 and TRBJ1-2; D call uncertain. V was cut by 8 bases and J by 6 bases, with 16 bases left in between. This CDR3 has 13 residues. Here the CDR3 DNA reads TGTGCCAGCGGCCTCGGAGGGTACGATGGCTACACCTTC. Translation: CASGLGGYDGYTF.

The chain couples TRBV6-5 to TRBJ2-3, with 8 bases matching TRBD2. The CDR3 loop spans 14 amino acids. Germline V lookup: CDR1 MNHEY, CDR2 SVGAGI. With V trimmed by 7 bases and J by 5 bases, 8 bases remained unmatched. The CDR3 bases are TGTGCCAGCAACGGGAGGGCCAGGGGAGATACGCAGTATTTT. Translated: CASNGRARGDTQYF.

The chain uses TRBV5-4 and TRBJ2-1; 7 bases are shared with TRBD2. Germline assignment: CDR1 SGHNT and CDR2 YYREEE (reference sequence). The CDR3 covers 16 residues. Trimming cost V 6 bases and J 1 base; bases outside gene matches: 10. The CDR3 DNA follows: TGTGCCAGCATCCATCGGGACGGGGGGTCCTACAATGAGCAGTTCTTC. The encoded protein is CASIHRDGGSYNEQFF.

The rearrangement joins TRBV7-3 to TRBJ2-6, with 9 bases lining up with TRBD1. The CDR3 is 15 residues long. Per germline, CDR1 SGHTA and CDR2 FQGTGA. V lost 4 bases, J lost 8 bases, and 6 bases stayed unmatched. The CDR3 coding sequence is TGTGCCAGCAGCTCGGGACAGGGTTTAACCAACGTCCTGACTTTC. Translating it yields CASSSGQGLTNVLTF.

The rearrangement joins TRBV7-2 to TRBJ2-1; D gene uncertain. The CDR3 has 12 amino acids. The V and J ends lost 1 base and 9 bases respectively, with 7 bases between them. Germline V lookup: CDR1 SGHTA, CDR2 FQGNSA. CDR3: CASSLVFVEQFF. DNA for the CDR3: TGTGCCAGCAGCTTAGTTTTCGTTGAGCAGTTCTTC.

The chain couples TRBV5-6 to TRBJ2-7, with 10 bases lining up with TRBD1. J was trimmed by 0 bases and V by 4 bases; bases with no gene match: 4. The CDR3 runs 15 residues. Germline CDR1 SGHDT, CDR2 YYEEEE. The CDR3, as DNA: TGTGCCAGCAGCCTCCGGGACAGGGGCTCCTACGAGCAGTACTTC. The encoded protein is CASSLRDRGSYEQYF. The full variable domain, with the rest looked up from reference TRBV5-6 and TRBJ2-7, is DAGVTQSPTHLIKTRGQQVTLRCSPKSGHDTVSWYQQALGQGPQFIFQYYEEEERQRGNFPDRFSGHQFPNYSSELNVNALLLGDSALYLCASSLRDRGSYEQYFGPGTRLTVT.

In its sample, this clone was seen many times. The genes are TRBV30 and TRBJ2-2, with no clear D. Germline lookup yields CDR1 GTSNPN and CDR2 SVGIG (reference sequence). The CDR3 covers 14 residues. The V end was cut by 4 bases, the J end by 2 bases, with 11 bases between. CDR3 bases: TGTGCCTGGACCGTCGGGTCTAACACCGGGGAGCTGTTTTTT. It specifies CAWTVGSNTGELFF.

A single count supports this clone. The J gene is TRBJ2-5, the V gene TRBV9, with 11 bases fitting TRBD1. CDR1 and CDR2 (germline): SGDLS, YYNGEE. V lost 5 bases to trimming and J lost 1 base; unmatched junction nucleotides: 10. The CDR3 runs 17 residues. The CDR3 is CASSTLRDRGIQETQYF. CDR3 sequence (DNA): TGTGCCAGCAGTACCCTCCGGGACAGGGGGATCCAAGAGACCCAGTACTTC.

The chain recombines TRBV19 with TRBJ2-1; 7 bases match TRBD2. The CDR3 totals 14 residues. The V gene's germline CDR1 is LNHDA and CDR2 SQIVND (reference sequence). After removal of 7 bases from V and 7 bases from J, the junction contained 10 bases not matched to a gene. DNA of the CDR3: TGTGCCAGTACCCTGGGCGGGAGAGGGAATGAGCAGTTCTTC. Translating it yields CASTLGGRGNEQFF. The variable domain in full, with the rest retrieved from reference TRBV19 and TRBJ2-1, is DGGITQSPKYLFRKEGQNVTLSCEQNLNHDAMYWYRQDPGQGLRLIYYSQIVNDFQKGDIAEGYSVSREKKESFPLTVTSAQKNPTAFYLCASTLGGRGNEQFFGPGTRLTVL.

The chain is built from TRBV29-1 and TRBJ2-1, with TRBD1 matching 8 bases. The CDR3 is made up of 13 amino acids. V shed 5 bases and J 5 bases; nucleotides not matched to a gene: 5. CDR1 is SQVTM, CDR2 ANQGSEA, per germline. CDR3: CSVSGTGNNEQFF. CDR3 coding DNA: TGCAGCGTTTCCGGGACAGGTAACAATGAGCAGTTCTTC.

The chain links TRBV5-1 to TRBJ1-1; D possibly corresponds to TRBD1 (6 bases). The CDR3 has 15 residues. Germline V gene sequence: CDR1 SGHRS, CDR2 YFSETQ. V lost 0 bases, J lost 1 base, and 10 bases lay in between. In DNA form, the CDR3 reads TGCGCCAGCAGCTTGGGGGGGCAGCCGAACACTGAAGCTTTCTTT. Translating it yields CASSLGGQPNTEAFF.

This chain links TRBV18 with TRBJ1-6; 8 nucleotides align to TRBD1. This CDR3 region has 16 residues. Germline V gene sequence: CDR1 KGHSH, CDR2 LQKENI. V lost 6 bases to trimming and J lost 10 bases; unmatched junction nucleotides: 14. As DNA, the CDR3 is TGTGCCAGCTCCCCCGGACAGGGTTCTCGAGGATCACCCCTCCACTTT. Protein product: CASSPGQGSRGSPLHF.

This chain uses TRBV28 with TRBJ2-1; 8 nucleotides line up with TRBD2. J was trimmed by 7 bases and V by 6 bases; bases with no gene match: 5. This CDR3 has 13 residues. Germline V gene data show CDR1 as MDHEN and CDR2 as SYDVKM. The CDR3 protein is CASRLRGDNEQFF. In DNA form, the CDR3 reads TGTGCCAGCAGATTGCGGGGGGATAATGAGCAGTTCTTC.

The rearrangement uses TRBV4-1 and TRBJ2-2; weak D call: TRBD1 (6 bases). Germline lookup yields CDR1 MGHRA and CDR2 YSYEKL. The CDR3 has 16 residues. The V and J ends lost 0 bases and 1 base respectively, with 9 bases between them. CDR3 loop: CASSQDWGQNTGELFF. The CDR3 nucleotides are TGCGCCAGCAGCCAAGATTGGGGACAGAACACCGGGGAGCTGTTTTTT.

This CDR3 reads CSARDFTSYEQYF. CDR3 sequence (DNA): TGCAGCGCCCGGGATTTTACATCCTACGAGCAGTACTTC. This chain joins TRBV29-1 and TRBJ2-7; D might be TRBD2 (5 bases). Germline V gene lookup returns CDR1 SQVTM and CDR2 ANQGSEA. This CDR3 contains 13 residues. V lost 7 bases to trimming and J lost 1 base, with 14 bases between them.

This clone was observed once. V gene TRBV4-1 combines with J gene TRBJ1-2; TRBD1 agrees at 10 bases. V was pared by 5 bases and J by 2 bases, with 5 bases of the junction left unmatched. The CDR3 has 15 amino acids. From germline, CDR1 is MGHRA and CDR2 YSYEKL. The chain's CDR3 is CASSDRDRGNYGYTF. DNA for the CDR3: TGCGCCAGCAGCGATCGGGACAGGGGCAACTATGGCTACACCTTC.

The genes are TRBV5-1 and TRBJ1-2, with 8 positions matching TRBD1. CDR1 and CDR2 from the germline V gene are SGHRS and YFSETQ. Trimming cost V 3 bases and J 6 bases; bases outside gene matches: 10. The CDR3 sequence is 15 residues long. CDR3 sequence (DNA): TGCGCCAGCAGCTCCAAGCAGGGGGCCGGAGATGGCTACACCTTC. As protein: CASSSKQGAGDGYTF.

This clone came up once. The V call is TRBV19, the J call TRBJ1-5; no clear D. V was cut by 6 bases and J by 3 bases, with 15 bases left in between. Germline CDR1 LNHDA, CDR2 SQIVND (reference sequence). The CDR3 runs to 15 residues. The CDR3 bases are TGTGCCAGTAGCCGCACGACTGTCACCAATCAGCCCCAGCATTTT. The encoded protein is CASSRTTVTNQPQHF.

CDR3 region: CASSYRGQNNYGYTF. Written as DNA, the CDR3 is TGTGCCAGCAGTTACCGGGGACAAAATAACTATGGCTACACCTTC. This sequence joins TRBV6-5 and TRBJ1-2; weak D call: TRBD1 (6 bases). V lost 2 bases to trimming and J lost 1 base, with 11 bases between them. This CDR3 has 15 amino acids. Germline CDR1 and CDR2: MNHEY and SVGAGI.

V is TRBV30 and J is TRBJ1-5, with D possibly matching TRBD1 (6 bases). The CDR3 has 17 amino acids. Trimming took off 5 bases at V and 1 base at J, with 21 bases between the two ends. CDR1 GTSNPN and CDR2 SVGIG come from the germline V gene (reference sequence). CDR3 DNA: TGTGCCTGGGCCGCTCATACAGGGATCGGGAGCAATCAGCCCCAGCATTTT. This sequence encodes CAWAAHTGIGSNQPQHF. Full variable domain (remainder filled in from reference TRBV30 and TRBJ1-5): SQTIHQWPATLVQPVGSPLSLECTVEGTSNPNLYWYRQAAGRGLQLLFYSVGIGQISSEVPQNLSASRPQDRQFILSSKKLLLSDSGFYLCAWAAHTGIGSNQPQHFGDGTRLSIL.